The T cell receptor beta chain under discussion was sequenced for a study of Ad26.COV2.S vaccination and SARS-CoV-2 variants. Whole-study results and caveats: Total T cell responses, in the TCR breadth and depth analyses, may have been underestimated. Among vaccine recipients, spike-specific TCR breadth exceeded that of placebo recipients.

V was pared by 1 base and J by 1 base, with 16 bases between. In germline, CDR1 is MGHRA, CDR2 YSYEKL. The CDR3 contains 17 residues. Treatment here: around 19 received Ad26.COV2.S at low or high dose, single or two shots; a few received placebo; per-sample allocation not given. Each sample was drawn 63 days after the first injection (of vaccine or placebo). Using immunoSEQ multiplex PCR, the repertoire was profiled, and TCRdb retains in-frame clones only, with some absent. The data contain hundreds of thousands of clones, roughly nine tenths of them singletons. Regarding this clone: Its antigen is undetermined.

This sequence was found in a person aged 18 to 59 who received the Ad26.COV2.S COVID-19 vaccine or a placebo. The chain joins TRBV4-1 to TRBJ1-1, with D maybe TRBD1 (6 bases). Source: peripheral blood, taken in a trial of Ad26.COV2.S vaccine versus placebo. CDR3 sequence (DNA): TGCGCCAGCAGCCAAGTTACGTTGCGACAGGAGAACACTGAAGCTTTCTTT. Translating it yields CASSQVTLRQENTEAFF.